A single sample is the source of the 2 T cell receptor beta chains below, sequenced in a study of blood T cells in healthy people across ages. Together with a sample-barcoded 5' primer, a J-beta primer mix was included in a second PCR lasting about 7 to 12 cycles. From the 5' RACE reads, TCRdb called clonotypes with MiXCR, one entry per CDR3 protein. The repertoire holds over 700,000 distinct CDR3 sequences, with approximately 25% as singletons. Another study also made use of these data, one on T cells of mothers and their children.

The sample was blood. The receptors originated from a boy aged 5-17 years in good health.

This clonotype was seen more than once but under ten times. The V call is TRBV6-2 or TRBV6-3, the J call TRBJ2-1, with D perhaps TRBD2 (6 bases). V was cut by 11 bases and J by 2 bases, with 19 bases left in between. The CDR3 sequence is 15 residues long. CDR1 and CDR2 from the germline V gene are MNHEY and SVGEGT. For the CDR3, the DNA is TGTGCCTGCCGGGTCGGGGGTATTCCCTACAATGAGCAGTTCTTC. Translation: CACRVGGIPYNEQFF.

This clonotype was picked up one time. The CDR3 spells CASSQDLAGSLEQYF. In nucleotides, the CDR3 is TGTGCCAGCAGCCAAGATTTGGCGGGGTCCCTCGAGCAGTACTTC. The chain employs TRBV4-2 and TRBJ2-7, with D possibly TRBD2 on 6 matching bases. Trimming took 0 bases from V and 6 from J, leaving 15 bases between them. The CDR3 contains 15 residues. Germline CDR1 LGHNA, CDR2 YNFKEQ.